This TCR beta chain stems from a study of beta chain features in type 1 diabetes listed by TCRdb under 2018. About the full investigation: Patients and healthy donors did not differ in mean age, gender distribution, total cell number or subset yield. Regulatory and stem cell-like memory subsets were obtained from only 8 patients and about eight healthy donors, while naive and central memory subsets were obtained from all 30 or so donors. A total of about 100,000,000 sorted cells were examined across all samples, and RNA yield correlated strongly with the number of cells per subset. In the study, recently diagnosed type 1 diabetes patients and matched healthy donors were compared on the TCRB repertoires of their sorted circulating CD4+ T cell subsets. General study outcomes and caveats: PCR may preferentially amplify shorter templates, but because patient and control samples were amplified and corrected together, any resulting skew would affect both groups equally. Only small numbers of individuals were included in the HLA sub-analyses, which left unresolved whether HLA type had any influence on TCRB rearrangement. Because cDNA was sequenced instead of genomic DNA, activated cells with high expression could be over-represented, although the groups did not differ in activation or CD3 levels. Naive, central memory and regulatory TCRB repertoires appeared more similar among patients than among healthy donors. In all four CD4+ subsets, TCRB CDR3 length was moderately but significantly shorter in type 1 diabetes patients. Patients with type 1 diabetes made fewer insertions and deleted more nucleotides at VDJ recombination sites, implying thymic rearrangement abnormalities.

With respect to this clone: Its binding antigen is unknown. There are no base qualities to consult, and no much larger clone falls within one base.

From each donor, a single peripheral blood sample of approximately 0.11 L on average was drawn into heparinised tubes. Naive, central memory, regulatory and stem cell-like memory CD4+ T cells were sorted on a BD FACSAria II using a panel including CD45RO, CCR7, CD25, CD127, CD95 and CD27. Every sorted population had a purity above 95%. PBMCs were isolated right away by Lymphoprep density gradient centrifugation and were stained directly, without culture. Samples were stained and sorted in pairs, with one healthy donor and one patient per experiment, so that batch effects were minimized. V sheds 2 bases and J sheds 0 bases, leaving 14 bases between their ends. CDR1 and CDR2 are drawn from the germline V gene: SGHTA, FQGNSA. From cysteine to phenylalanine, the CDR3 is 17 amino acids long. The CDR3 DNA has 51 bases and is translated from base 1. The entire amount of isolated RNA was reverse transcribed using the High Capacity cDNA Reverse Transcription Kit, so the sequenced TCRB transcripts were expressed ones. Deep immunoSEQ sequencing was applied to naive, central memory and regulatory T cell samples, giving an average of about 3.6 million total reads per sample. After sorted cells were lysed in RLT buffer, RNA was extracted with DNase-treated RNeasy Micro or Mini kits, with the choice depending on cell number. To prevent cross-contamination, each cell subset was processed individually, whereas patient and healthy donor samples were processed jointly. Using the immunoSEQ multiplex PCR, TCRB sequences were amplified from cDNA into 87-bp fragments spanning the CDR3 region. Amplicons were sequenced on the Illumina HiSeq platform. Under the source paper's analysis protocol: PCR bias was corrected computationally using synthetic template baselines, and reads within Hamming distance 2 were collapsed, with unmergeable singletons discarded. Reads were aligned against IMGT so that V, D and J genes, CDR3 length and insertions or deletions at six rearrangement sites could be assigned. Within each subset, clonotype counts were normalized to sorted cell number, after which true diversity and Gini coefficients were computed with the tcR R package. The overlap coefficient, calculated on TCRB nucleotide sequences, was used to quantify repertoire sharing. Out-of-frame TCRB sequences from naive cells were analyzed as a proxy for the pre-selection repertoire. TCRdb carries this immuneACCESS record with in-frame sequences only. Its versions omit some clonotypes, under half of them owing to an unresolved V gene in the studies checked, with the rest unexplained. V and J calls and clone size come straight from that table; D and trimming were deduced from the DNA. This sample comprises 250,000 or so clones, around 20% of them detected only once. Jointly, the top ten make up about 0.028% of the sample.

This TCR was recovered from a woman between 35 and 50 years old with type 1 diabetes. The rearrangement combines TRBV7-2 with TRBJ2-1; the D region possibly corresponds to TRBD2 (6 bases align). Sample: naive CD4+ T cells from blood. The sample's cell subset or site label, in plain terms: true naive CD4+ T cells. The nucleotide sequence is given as TGTGCCAGCAGCTTACAGGGCGGGACGAGCTCCTACAATGAGCAGTTCTTC. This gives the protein CASSLQGGTSSYNEQFF.